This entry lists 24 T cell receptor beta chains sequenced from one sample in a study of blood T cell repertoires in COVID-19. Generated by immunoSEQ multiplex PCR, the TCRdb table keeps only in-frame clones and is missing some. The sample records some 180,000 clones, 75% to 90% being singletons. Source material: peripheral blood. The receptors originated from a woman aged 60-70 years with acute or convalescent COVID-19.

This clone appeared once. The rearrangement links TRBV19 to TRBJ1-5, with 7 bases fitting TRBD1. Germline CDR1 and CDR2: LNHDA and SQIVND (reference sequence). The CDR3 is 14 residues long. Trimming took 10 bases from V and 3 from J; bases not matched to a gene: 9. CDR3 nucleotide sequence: TGTGCCACCTGGGACAGACTACTCAATCAGCCCCAGCATTTT. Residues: CATWDRLLNQPQHF.

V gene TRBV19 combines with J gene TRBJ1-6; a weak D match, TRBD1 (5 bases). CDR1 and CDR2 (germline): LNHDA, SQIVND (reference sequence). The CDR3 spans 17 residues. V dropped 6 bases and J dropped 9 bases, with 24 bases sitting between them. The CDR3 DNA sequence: TGTGCCAGTAGCCATTACGGCGGGACGGTAGCCTTTTCACCCCTCCACTTT. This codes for CASSHYGGTVAFSPLHF.

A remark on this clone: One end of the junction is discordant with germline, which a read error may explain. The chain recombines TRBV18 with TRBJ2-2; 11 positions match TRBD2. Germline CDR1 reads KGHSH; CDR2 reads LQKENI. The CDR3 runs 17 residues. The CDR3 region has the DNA TGTGCCAGCCCACCGGCAGGGACTAGCGGGAACACCGGGGAGCTGTTTTTT. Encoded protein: CASPPAGTSGNTGELFF.

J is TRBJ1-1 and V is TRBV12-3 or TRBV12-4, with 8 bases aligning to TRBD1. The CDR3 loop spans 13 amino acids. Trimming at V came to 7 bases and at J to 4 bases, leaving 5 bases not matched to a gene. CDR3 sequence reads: CASIQGASTEAFF. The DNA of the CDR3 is TGTGCCAGCATTCAGGGGGCTAGCACTGAAGCTTTCTTT.

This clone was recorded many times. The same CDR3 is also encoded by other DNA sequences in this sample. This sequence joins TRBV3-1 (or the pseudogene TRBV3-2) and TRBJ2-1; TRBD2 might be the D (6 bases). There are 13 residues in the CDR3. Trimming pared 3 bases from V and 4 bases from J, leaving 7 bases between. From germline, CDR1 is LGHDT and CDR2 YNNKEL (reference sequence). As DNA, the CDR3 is TGTGCCAGCAGCCAGGGACTTTACAATGAGCAGTTCTTC. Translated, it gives CASSQGLYNEQFF.

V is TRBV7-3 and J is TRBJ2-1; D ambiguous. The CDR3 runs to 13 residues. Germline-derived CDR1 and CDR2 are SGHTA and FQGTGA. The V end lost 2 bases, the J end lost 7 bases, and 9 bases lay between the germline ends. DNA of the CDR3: TGTGCCAGCAGCTTACCCCCTAGGAATGAGCAGTTCTTC. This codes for CASSLPPRNEQFF.

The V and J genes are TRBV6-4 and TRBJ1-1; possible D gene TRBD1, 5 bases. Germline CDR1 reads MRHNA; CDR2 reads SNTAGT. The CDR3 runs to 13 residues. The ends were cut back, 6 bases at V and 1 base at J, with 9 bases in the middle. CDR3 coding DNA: TGTGCCAGCAGACTTCAGGGGAACACTGAAGCTTTCTTT. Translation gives CASRLQGNTEAFF.

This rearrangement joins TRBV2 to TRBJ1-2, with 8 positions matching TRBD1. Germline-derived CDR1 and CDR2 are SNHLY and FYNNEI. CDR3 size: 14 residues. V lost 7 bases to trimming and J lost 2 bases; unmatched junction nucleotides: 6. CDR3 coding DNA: TGTGCCAGCAACGGACAGGGACTGAACTATGGCTACACCTTC. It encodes CASNGQGLNYGYTF.

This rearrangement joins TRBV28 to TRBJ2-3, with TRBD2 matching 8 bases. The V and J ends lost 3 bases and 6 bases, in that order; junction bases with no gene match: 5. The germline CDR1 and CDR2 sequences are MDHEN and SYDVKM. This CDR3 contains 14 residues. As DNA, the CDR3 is TGTGCCAGCAGTTTGGGACTAGAGATCGATACGCAGTATTTT. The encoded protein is CASSLGLEIDTQYF.

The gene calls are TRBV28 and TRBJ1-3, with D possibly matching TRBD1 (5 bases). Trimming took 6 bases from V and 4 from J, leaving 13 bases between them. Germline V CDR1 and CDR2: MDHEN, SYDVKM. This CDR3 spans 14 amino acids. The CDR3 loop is CASSDSPLGNTIYF. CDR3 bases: TGTGCCAGCAGCGACAGCCCGTTAGGAAACACCATATATTTT.

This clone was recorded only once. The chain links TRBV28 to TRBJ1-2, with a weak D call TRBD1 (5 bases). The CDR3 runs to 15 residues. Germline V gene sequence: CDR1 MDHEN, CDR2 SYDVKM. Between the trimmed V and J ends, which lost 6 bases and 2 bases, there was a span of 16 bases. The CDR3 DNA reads TGTGCCAGCAGCAGGGCCCCCGGGCGAAACTATGGCTACACCTTC. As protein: CASSRAPGRNYGYTF.

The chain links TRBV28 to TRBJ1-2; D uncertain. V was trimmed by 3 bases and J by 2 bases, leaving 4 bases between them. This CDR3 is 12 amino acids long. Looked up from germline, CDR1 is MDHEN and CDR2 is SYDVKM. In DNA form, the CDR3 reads TGTGCCAGCAGTTTTCAGAACTATGGCTACACCTTC. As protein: CASSFQNYGYTF.

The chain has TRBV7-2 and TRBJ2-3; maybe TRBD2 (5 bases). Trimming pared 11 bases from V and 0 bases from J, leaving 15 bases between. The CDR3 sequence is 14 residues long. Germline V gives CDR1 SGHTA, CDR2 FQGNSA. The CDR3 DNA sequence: TGTGCCGCGCGATCGGGGATTAGCACAGATACGCAGTATTTT. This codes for CAARSGISTDTQYF.

This CDR3 reads CASSLGTGSSYGYTF. The CDR3 DNA sequence: TGTGCCAGCAGCCTAGGGACAGGGTCTAGCTATGGCTACACCTTC. The chain has TRBV3-1 (or the pseudogene TRBV3-2) and TRBJ1-2; TRBD1 aligns across 9 bases. Germline CDR1 is LGHDT and CDR2 is YNNKEL (reference sequence). J lost 4 bases, V lost 4 bases, and 7 bases had no gene match. The CDR3 is made up of 15 amino acids.

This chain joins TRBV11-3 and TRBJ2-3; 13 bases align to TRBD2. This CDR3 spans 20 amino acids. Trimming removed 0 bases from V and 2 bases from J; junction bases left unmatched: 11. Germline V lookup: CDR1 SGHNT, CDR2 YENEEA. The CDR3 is CASSLDLPGLAGPSTDTQYF. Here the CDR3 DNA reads TGTGCCAGCAGCTTAGATCTCCCGGGACTAGCGGGACCCTCCACAGATACGCAGTATTTT.

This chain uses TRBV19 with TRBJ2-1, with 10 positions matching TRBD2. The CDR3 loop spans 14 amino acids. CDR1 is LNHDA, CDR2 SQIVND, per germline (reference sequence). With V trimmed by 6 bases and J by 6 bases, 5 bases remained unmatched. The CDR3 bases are TGTGCCAGTAGCAGAAGCGGGAGGGCCAATGAGCAGTTCTTC. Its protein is CASSRSGRANEQFF.

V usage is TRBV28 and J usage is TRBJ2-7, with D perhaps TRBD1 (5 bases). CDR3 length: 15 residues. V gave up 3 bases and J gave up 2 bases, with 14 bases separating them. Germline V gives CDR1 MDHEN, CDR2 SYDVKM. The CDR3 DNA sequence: TGTGCCAGCAGTTTCCAATCAGGGTACCCCTACGAGCAGTACTTC. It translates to CASSFQSGYPYEQYF. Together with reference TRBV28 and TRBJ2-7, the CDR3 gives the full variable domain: DVKVTQSSRYLVKRTGEKVFLECVQDMDHENMFWYRQDPGLGLRLIYFSYDVKMKEKGDIPEGYSVSREKKERFSLILESASTNQTSMYLCASSFQSGYPYEQYFGPGTRLTVT.

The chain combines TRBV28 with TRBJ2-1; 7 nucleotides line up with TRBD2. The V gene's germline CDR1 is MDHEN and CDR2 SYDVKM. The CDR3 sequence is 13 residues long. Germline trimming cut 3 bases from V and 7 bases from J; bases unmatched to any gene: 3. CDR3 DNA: TGTGCCAGCAGTTTCGCCGGGGGGAATGAGCAGTTCTTC. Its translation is CASSFAGGNEQFF.

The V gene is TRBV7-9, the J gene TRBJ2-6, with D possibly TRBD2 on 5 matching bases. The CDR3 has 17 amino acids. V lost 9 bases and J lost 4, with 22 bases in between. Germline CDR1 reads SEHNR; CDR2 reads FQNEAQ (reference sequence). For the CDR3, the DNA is TGTGCCAGTCTCCTAGCCCCCCACCCGCCCGGGGCCAACGTCCTGACTTTC. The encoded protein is CASLLAPHPPGANVLTF. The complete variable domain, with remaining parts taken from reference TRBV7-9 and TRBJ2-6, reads DTGVSQNPRHKITKRGQNVTFRCDPISEHNRLYWYRQTLGQGPEFLTYFQNEAQLEKSRLLSDRFSAERPKGSFSTLEIQRTEQGDSAMYLCASLLAPHPPGANVLTFGAGSRLTVL.

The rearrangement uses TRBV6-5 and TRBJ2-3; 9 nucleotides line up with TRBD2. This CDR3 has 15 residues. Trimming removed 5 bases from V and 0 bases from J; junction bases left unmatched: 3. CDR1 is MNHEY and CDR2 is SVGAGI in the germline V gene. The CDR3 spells CASSNLAGSTDTQYF. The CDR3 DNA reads TGTGCCAGCAGTAACCTAGCGGGAAGCACAGATACGCAGTATTTT.

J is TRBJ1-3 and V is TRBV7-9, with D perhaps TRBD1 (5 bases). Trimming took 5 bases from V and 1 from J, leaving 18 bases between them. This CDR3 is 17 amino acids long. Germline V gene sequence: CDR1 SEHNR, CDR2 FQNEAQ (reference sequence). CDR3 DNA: TGTGCCAGCAGCCCCCTTGGGGCACATATGTCTGGAAACACCATATATTTT. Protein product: CASSPLGAHMSGNTIYF. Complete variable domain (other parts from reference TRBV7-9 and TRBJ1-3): DTGVSQNPRHKITKRGQNVTFRCDPISEHNRLYWYRQTLGQGPEFLTYFQNEAQLEKSRLLSDRFSAERPKGSFSTLEIQRTEQGDSAMYLCASSPLGAHMSGNTIYFGEGSWLTVV.

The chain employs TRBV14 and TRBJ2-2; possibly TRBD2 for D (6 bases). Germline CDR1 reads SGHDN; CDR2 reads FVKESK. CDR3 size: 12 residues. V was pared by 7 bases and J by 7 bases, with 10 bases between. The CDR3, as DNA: TGTGCCAGCACTAGCGTAGGCGGGGAGCTGTTTTTT. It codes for CASTSVGGELFF.

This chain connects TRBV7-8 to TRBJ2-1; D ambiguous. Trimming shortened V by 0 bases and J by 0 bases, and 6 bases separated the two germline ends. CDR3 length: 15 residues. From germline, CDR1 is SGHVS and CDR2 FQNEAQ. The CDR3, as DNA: TGTGCCAGCAGCTTAGCGTGGAGCTCCTACAATGAGCAGTTCTTC. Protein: CASSLAWSSYNEQFF.

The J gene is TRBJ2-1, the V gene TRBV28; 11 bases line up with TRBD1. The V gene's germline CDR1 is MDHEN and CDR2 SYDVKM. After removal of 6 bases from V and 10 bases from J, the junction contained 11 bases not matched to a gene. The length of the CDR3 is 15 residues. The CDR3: CASRSRDRGFAEQFF. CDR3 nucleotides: TGTGCCAGCAGGAGCAGGGACAGGGGGTTTGCCGAGCAGTTCTTC.